Here is one TCR beta chain with its context. Antigen specificity is unknown. Pooling covered second doses at about 4 or about 12 weeks. This record belongs to a study of T cell responses to AZD1222 COVID-19 vaccine. Study-wide findings and caveats: Of spike-specific TCRs, nearly half reportedly target regions left unmutated in variants. Once two AZD1222 doses were given, Spike-specific TCR breadth and depth went up.

Trimming took 1 base from V and 0 from J; bases not matched to a gene: 7. Germline assignment: CDR1 SGDLS and CDR2 YYNGEE. This CDR3 region has 18 residues. Repertoires were generated with immunoSEQ multiplex PCR, while TCRdb's copy carries only in-frame clones and drops some. The sample consists of roughly 120,000 clones, around 94% of them appearing once. The sequence was collected from an adult who received the AZD1222 COVID-19 vaccine. The chain is built from TRBV9 and TRBJ2-6; TRBD2 matches at 7 bases. The starting material was peripheral blood, obtained 28 days after the second AZD1222 dose. The CDR3 DNA is TGTGCCAGCAGCGTAAAAGCGGGACCGACCTCTGGGGCCAACGTCCTGACTTTC. Protein sequence: CASSVKAGPTSGANVLTF.